This TCR beta chain was recovered during a study of blood T cell repertoires in COVID-19. Study in general: COVID-19 samples from acute and convalescent phases originated in the United States, Italy and Spain. PBMCs, B-cell-depleted T cells, or T cells were the source of the cDNA or gDNA that made up the material.

In the original workflow: By means of reference gene primer amplification, nucleated cell counts were estimated. Produced via immunoSEQ multiplex PCR; TCRdb's table is partial and in-frame only. The DNA gave D and trimming, while V, J and clone size come from that table. The profile shows fewer than 150,000 clones, roughly four fifths of them singletons. This CDR3 has 13 amino acids. CDR1 is LNHDA, CDR2 SQIVND, per germline (reference sequence). V lost 7 bases and J lost 2; bases outside the gene matches: 4. The source of this sequence is a woman over 75 with acute or convalescent COVID-19. Sequenced material: peripheral blood. This chain connects TRBV19 to TRBJ1-1; 7 bases are a match to TRBD1. CDR3 loop: CASTHRGNTEAFF. CDR3 sequence (DNA): TGTGCCAGTACCCACAGGGGTAACACTGAAGCTTTCTTT.